The 6 T cell receptor beta chains reported below all come from one sample, sequenced in a study of OX40 agonist ivuxolimab in advanced cancers. Using immunoSEQ multiplex PCR, the repertoire was profiled, and TCRdb retains in-frame clones only, with some absent. The table records roughly 100,000 clones, approximately 94% of them present only once. Source: CD4+ or CD8+ T cells sorted from blood, taken in a trial of the OX40 agonist ivuxolimab. These receptors were collected from an adult with an advanced solid tumor such as melanoma, head and neck, liver or kidney cancer.

This clone came up once. The rearrangement joins TRBV11-2 to TRBJ2-3; tentatively, D is TRBD1 or TRBD2 (5 bases each). The germline gives CDR1 SGHAT, CDR2 FQNNGV. V dropped 0 bases and J dropped 2 bases, with 9 bases sitting between them. The CDR3 has 15 residues. The chain's CDR3 is CASSLEGPLTDTQYF. CDR3 DNA sequence: TGTGCCAGCAGCTTAGAGGGACCTCTCACAGATACGCAGTATTTT.

The genes are TRBV29-1 and TRBJ2-1, with 7 bases that match TRBD2. V lost 0 bases and J lost 4; bases outside the gene matches: 9. The V gene's germline CDR1 is SQVTM and CDR2 ANQGSEA. The CDR3 consists of 16 residues. The CDR3 region has the DNA TGCAGCGTTGAAGAACTTGGCGGGAGATCGTACAATGAGCAGTTCTTC. The encoded protein is CSVEELGGRSYNEQFF.

In this sample, this clone turned up once. This rearrangement joins TRBV27 to TRBJ2-3, with 7 nucleotides matching TRBD2. The V gene's germline CDR1 is MNHEY and CDR2 SMNVEV (reference sequence). J gave up 1 base and V 1 base, and 5 bases lay outside the gene matches. The CDR3 sequence is 16 residues long. The CDR3 bases are TGTGCCAGCAGTTTATTGGGCGGGAGTGGCACAGATACGCAGTATTTT. Protein product: CASSLLGGSGTDTQYF.

V is TRBV19 and J is TRBJ2-2; 7 bases map to TRBD1. Germline CDR1 reads LNHDA; CDR2 reads SQIVND (reference sequence). J lost 6 bases, V lost 3 bases, and 1 base had no gene match. This CDR3 has 13 residues. The CDR3 DNA reads TGTGCCAGTAGTATTGGACAGGCCGGGGAGCTGTTTTTT. This gives the protein CASSIGQAGELFF.

A single count supports this clone. One junction end does not reproduce the germline sequence, and a read error may be involved. This chain joins TRBV25-1 and TRBJ2-1; D uncertain. The CDR3 totals 14 residues. Germline V gene sequence: CDR1 MGHDK, CDR2 SYGVNS. The CDR3 nucleotides are TGTGCCAGCAGGGAATCCCCGAGCCACAATGAGCAGTTCTTC. Translating gives CASRESPSHNEQFF.

This rearrangement joins TRBV28 to TRBJ1-2, with 8 nucleotides matching TRBD1. Per germline, CDR1 MDHEN and CDR2 SYDVKM. The ends lost 5 bases at V and 4 bases at J; junction bases unmatched: 6. The CDR3 runs to 14 residues. The DNA of the CDR3 is TGTGCCAGCAGTCCCCGGACAGGGATCTATGGCTACACCTTC. Protein: CASSPRTGIYGYTF.